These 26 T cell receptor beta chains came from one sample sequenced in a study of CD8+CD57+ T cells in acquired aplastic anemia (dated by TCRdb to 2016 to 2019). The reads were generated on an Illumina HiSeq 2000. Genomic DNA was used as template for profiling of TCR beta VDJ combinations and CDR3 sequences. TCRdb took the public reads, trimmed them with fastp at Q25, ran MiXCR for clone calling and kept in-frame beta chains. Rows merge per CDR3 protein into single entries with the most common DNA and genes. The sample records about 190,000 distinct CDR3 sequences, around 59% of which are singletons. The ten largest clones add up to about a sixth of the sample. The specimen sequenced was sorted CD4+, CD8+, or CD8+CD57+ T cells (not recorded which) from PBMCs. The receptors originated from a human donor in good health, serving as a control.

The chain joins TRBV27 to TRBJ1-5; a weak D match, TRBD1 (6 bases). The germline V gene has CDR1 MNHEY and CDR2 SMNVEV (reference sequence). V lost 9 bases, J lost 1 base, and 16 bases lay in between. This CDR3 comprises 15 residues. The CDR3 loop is CASSKTDRSNQPQHF. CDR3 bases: TGTGCCAGTAGTAAAACCGACAGGAGCAATCAGCCCCAGCATTTT.

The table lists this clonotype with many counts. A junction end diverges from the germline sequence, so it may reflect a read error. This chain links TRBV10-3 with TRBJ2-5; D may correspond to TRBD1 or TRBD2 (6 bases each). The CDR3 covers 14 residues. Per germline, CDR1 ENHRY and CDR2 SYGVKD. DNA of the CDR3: TGTGCCACGACCCGGGGGCAAAGCCAAGGGACCCAGTACTTC. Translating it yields CATTRGQSQGTQYF.

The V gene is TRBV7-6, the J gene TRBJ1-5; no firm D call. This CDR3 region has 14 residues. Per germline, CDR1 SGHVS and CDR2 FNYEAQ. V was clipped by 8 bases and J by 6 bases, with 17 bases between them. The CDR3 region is CASSPSEGGQPQHF. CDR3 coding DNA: TGTGCCAGCTCACCATCCGAGGGCGGTCAGCCCCAGCATTTT.

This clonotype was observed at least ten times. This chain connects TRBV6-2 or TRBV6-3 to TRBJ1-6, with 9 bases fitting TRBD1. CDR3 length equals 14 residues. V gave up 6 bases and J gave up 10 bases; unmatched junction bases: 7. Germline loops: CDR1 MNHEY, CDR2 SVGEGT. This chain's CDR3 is CASSQGQGRSPLHF. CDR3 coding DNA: TGTGCCAGCAGCCAAGGACAGGGGAGGTCACCCCTCCACTTT.

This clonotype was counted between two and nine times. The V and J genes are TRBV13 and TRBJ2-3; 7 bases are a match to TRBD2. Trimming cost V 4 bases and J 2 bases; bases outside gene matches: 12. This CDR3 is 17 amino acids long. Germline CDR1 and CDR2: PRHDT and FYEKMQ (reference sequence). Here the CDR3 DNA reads TGTGCCAGCAGCTACCGATTGGGGGGGGGTACCACAGATACGCAGTATTTT. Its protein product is CASSYRLGGGTTDTQYF.

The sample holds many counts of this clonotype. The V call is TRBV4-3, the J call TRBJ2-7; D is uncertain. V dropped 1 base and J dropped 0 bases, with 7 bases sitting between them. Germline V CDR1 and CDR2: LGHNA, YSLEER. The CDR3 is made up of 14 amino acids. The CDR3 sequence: CASSQGGSSYEQYF. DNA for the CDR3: TGCGCCAGCAGCCAAGGTGGAAGCTCCTACGAGCAGTACTTC.

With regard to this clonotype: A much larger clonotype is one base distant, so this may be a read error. DNA for the CDR3: TGTGCCAGCAGCCAGAGCCGCCGACAGGGAAGCTCCTACAAGGAGCAGTTCTTC. It codes for CASSQSRRQGSSYKEQFF. This chain links TRBV5-6 with TRBJ2-1; TRBD1 aligns across 7 bases. Germline V gives CDR1 SGHDT, CDR2 YYEEEE. The CDR3 contains 18 residues.

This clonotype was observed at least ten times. The DNA of the CDR3 is TGTGCCAGCAGCTTAAGCCCCCCGACAGGGCTCGGTTTGGGCACTGAAGCTTTCTTT. Protein sequence: CASSLSPPTGLGLGTEAFF. The J gene is TRBJ1-1, the V gene TRBV11-1; 7 nucleotides align to TRBD1. CDR3 length: 19 residues. Germline CDR1 is SGHAT and CDR2 is FQDESV (reference sequence). J gave up 4 bases and V 2 bases, and 19 bases lay outside the gene matches.

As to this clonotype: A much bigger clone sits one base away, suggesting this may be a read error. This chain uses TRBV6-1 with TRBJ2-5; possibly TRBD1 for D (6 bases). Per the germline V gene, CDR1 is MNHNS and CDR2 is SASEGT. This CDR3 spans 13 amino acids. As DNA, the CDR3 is TGTGTCAGCCCGACTAACAGGGATCAGACCCAGTACTTC. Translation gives CVSPTNRDQTQYF.

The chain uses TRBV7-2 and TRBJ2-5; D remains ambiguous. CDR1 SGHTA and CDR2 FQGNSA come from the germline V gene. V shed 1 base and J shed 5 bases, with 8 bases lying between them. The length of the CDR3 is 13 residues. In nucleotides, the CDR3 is TGTGCCAGCAGCTTAGGTTCCCGGGAGACCCAGTACTTC. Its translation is CASSLGSRETQYF.

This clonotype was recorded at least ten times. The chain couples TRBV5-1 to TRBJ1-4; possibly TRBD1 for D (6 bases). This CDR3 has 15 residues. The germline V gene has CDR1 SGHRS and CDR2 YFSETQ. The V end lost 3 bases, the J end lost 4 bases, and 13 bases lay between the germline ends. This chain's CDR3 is CASSWRTESNEKLFF. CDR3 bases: TGCGCCAGCAGCTGGCGGACAGAAAGTAATGAAAAACTGTTTTTT.

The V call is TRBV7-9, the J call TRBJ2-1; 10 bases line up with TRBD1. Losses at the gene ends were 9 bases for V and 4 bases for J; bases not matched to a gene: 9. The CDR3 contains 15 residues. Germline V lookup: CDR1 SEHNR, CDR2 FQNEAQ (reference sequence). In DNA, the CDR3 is TGTGCCAGTAGCCTCCGGACAGGGGGGTACAATGAGCAGTTCTTC. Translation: CASSLRTGGYNEQFF.

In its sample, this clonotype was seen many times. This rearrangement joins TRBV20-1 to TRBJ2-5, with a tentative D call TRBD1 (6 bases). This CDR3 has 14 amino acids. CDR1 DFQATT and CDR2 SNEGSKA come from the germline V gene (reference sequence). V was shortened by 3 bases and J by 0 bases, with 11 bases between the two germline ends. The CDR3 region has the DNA TGCAGTGCTAGTACACGACAGGACCAAGAGACCCAGTACTTC. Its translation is CSASTRQDQETQYF.

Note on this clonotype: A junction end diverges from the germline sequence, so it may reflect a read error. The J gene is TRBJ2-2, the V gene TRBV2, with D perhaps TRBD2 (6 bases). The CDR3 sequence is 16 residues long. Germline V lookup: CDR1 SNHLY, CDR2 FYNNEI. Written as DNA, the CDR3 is TGTGCCATCAGTGACCCCGGACTATCGAGGGTCGGGGAGCTGTTTTTT. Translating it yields CAISDPGLSRVGELFF. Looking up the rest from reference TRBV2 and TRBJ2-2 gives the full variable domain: EPEVTQTPSHQVTQMGQEVILRCVPISNHLYFYWYRQILGQKVEFLVSFYNNEISEKSEIFDDQFSVERPDGSNFTLKIRSTKLEDSAMYFCAISDPGLSRVGELFFGEGSRLTVL.

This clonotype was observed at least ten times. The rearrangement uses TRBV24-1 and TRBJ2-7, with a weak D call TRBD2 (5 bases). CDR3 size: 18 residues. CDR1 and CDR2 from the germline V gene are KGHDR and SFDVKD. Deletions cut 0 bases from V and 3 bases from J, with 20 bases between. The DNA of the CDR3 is TGTGCCACCAGTGATTTGCATTGTAGTTCCCAGGAGGTCTACGAGCAGTACTTC. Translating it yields CATSDLHCSSQEVYEQYF.

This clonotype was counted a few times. The CDR3 DNA sequence: TGTGCCAGCACCACGGGGGAGGCCAACGTCCTGACTTTC. It encodes CASTTGEANVLTF. The J gene is TRBJ2-6, the V gene TRBV25-1; possibly TRBD2 for D (6 bases). There are 13 residues in the CDR3. V lost 7 bases and J 6 bases, leaving 10 bases between the germline ends. CDR1 is MGHDK and CDR2 is SYGVNS in the germline V gene.

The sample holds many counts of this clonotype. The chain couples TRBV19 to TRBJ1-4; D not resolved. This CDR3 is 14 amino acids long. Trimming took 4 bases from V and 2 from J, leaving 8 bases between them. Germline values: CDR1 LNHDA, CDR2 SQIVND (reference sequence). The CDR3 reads CASSKVTTNEKLFF. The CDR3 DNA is TGTGCCAGTAGTAAGGTGACTACTAATGAAAAACTGTTTTTT.

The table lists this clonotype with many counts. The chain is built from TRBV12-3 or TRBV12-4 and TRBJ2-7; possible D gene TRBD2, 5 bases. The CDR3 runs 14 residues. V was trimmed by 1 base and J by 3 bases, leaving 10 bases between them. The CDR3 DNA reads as TGTGCCAGCAGTTTAGTTGGGGAGAACTACGAGCAGTACTTC. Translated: CASSLVGENYEQYF.

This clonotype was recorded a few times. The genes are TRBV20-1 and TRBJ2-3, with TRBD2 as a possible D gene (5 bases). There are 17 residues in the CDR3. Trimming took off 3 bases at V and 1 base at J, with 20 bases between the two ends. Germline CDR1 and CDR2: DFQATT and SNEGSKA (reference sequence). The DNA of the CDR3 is TGCAGTGCTAGGGGAGCAACTAAGGTTCAGGGCACAGATACGCAGTATTTT. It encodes CSARGATKVQGTDTQYF.

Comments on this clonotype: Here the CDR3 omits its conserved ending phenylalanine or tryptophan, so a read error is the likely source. The CDR3 sequence: CAIGQGNSYEQYS. CDR3 bases: TGTGCCATCGGCCAAGGGAACTCCTACGAGCAGTACTCC. This chain connects TRBV10-3 to TRBJ2-7, with D unclear. Germline V gene lookup returns CDR1 ENHRY and CDR2 SYGVKD. V shed 8 bases and J shed 0 bases, with 11 bases lying between them. This CDR3 contains 13 residues.

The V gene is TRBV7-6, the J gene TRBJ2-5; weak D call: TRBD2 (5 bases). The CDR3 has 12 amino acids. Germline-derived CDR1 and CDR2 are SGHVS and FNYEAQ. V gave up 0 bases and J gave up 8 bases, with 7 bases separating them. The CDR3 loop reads CASSLAGRTQYF. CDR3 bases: TGTGCCAGCAGCTTAGCGGGGAGAACCCAGTACTTC.

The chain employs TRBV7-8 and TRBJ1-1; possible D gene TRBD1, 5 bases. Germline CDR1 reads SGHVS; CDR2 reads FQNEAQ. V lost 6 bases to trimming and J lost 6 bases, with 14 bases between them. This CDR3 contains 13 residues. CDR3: CASRSMGGAEAFF. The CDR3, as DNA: TGTGCCAGCAGATCAATGGGAGGGGCTGAAGCTTTCTTT.

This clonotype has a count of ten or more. As DNA, the CDR3 is TGCGCCAGCAGCCAAGAAAATAGGGCTAGCGGGCCCAATGAGCAGTTCTTC. This encodes CASSQENRASGPNEQFF. V usage is TRBV4-3 and J usage is TRBJ2-1; 8 bases line up with TRBD2. This CDR3 is 17 amino acids long. CDR1 and CDR2 from the germline V gene are LGHNA and YSLEER. With 0 bases clipped from V and 6 bases from J, the junction kept 10 bases outside the gene matches.

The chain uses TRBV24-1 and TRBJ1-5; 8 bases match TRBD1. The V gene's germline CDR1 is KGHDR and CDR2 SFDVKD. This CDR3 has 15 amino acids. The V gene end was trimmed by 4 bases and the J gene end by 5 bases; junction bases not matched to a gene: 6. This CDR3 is CATSDPGQGDQPQHF. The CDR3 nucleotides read TGTGCCACCAGTGACCCCGGACAGGGAGATCAGCCCCAGCATTTT.

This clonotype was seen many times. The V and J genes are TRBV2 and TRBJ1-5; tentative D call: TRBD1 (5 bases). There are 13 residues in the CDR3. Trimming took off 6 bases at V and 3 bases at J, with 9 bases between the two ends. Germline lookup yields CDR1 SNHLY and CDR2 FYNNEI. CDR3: CASSRDPNQPQHF. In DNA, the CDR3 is TGTGCCAGCAGCCGGGACCCCAATCAGCCCCAGCATTTT. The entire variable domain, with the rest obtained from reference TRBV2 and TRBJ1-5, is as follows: EPEVTQTPSHQVTQMGQEVILRCVPISNHLYFYWYRQILGQKVEFLVSFYNNEISEKSEIFDDQFSVERPDGSNFTLKIRSTKLEDSAMYFCASSRDPNQPQHFGDGTRLSIL.

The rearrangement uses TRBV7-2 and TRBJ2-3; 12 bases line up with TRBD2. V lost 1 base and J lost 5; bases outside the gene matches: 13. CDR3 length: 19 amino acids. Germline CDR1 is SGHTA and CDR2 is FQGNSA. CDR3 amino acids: CASSLDRLAGEGGVDTQYF. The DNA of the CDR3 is TGTGCCAGCAGCTTAGACAGACTAGCGGGGGAAGGAGGGGTAGATACGCAGTATTTT.